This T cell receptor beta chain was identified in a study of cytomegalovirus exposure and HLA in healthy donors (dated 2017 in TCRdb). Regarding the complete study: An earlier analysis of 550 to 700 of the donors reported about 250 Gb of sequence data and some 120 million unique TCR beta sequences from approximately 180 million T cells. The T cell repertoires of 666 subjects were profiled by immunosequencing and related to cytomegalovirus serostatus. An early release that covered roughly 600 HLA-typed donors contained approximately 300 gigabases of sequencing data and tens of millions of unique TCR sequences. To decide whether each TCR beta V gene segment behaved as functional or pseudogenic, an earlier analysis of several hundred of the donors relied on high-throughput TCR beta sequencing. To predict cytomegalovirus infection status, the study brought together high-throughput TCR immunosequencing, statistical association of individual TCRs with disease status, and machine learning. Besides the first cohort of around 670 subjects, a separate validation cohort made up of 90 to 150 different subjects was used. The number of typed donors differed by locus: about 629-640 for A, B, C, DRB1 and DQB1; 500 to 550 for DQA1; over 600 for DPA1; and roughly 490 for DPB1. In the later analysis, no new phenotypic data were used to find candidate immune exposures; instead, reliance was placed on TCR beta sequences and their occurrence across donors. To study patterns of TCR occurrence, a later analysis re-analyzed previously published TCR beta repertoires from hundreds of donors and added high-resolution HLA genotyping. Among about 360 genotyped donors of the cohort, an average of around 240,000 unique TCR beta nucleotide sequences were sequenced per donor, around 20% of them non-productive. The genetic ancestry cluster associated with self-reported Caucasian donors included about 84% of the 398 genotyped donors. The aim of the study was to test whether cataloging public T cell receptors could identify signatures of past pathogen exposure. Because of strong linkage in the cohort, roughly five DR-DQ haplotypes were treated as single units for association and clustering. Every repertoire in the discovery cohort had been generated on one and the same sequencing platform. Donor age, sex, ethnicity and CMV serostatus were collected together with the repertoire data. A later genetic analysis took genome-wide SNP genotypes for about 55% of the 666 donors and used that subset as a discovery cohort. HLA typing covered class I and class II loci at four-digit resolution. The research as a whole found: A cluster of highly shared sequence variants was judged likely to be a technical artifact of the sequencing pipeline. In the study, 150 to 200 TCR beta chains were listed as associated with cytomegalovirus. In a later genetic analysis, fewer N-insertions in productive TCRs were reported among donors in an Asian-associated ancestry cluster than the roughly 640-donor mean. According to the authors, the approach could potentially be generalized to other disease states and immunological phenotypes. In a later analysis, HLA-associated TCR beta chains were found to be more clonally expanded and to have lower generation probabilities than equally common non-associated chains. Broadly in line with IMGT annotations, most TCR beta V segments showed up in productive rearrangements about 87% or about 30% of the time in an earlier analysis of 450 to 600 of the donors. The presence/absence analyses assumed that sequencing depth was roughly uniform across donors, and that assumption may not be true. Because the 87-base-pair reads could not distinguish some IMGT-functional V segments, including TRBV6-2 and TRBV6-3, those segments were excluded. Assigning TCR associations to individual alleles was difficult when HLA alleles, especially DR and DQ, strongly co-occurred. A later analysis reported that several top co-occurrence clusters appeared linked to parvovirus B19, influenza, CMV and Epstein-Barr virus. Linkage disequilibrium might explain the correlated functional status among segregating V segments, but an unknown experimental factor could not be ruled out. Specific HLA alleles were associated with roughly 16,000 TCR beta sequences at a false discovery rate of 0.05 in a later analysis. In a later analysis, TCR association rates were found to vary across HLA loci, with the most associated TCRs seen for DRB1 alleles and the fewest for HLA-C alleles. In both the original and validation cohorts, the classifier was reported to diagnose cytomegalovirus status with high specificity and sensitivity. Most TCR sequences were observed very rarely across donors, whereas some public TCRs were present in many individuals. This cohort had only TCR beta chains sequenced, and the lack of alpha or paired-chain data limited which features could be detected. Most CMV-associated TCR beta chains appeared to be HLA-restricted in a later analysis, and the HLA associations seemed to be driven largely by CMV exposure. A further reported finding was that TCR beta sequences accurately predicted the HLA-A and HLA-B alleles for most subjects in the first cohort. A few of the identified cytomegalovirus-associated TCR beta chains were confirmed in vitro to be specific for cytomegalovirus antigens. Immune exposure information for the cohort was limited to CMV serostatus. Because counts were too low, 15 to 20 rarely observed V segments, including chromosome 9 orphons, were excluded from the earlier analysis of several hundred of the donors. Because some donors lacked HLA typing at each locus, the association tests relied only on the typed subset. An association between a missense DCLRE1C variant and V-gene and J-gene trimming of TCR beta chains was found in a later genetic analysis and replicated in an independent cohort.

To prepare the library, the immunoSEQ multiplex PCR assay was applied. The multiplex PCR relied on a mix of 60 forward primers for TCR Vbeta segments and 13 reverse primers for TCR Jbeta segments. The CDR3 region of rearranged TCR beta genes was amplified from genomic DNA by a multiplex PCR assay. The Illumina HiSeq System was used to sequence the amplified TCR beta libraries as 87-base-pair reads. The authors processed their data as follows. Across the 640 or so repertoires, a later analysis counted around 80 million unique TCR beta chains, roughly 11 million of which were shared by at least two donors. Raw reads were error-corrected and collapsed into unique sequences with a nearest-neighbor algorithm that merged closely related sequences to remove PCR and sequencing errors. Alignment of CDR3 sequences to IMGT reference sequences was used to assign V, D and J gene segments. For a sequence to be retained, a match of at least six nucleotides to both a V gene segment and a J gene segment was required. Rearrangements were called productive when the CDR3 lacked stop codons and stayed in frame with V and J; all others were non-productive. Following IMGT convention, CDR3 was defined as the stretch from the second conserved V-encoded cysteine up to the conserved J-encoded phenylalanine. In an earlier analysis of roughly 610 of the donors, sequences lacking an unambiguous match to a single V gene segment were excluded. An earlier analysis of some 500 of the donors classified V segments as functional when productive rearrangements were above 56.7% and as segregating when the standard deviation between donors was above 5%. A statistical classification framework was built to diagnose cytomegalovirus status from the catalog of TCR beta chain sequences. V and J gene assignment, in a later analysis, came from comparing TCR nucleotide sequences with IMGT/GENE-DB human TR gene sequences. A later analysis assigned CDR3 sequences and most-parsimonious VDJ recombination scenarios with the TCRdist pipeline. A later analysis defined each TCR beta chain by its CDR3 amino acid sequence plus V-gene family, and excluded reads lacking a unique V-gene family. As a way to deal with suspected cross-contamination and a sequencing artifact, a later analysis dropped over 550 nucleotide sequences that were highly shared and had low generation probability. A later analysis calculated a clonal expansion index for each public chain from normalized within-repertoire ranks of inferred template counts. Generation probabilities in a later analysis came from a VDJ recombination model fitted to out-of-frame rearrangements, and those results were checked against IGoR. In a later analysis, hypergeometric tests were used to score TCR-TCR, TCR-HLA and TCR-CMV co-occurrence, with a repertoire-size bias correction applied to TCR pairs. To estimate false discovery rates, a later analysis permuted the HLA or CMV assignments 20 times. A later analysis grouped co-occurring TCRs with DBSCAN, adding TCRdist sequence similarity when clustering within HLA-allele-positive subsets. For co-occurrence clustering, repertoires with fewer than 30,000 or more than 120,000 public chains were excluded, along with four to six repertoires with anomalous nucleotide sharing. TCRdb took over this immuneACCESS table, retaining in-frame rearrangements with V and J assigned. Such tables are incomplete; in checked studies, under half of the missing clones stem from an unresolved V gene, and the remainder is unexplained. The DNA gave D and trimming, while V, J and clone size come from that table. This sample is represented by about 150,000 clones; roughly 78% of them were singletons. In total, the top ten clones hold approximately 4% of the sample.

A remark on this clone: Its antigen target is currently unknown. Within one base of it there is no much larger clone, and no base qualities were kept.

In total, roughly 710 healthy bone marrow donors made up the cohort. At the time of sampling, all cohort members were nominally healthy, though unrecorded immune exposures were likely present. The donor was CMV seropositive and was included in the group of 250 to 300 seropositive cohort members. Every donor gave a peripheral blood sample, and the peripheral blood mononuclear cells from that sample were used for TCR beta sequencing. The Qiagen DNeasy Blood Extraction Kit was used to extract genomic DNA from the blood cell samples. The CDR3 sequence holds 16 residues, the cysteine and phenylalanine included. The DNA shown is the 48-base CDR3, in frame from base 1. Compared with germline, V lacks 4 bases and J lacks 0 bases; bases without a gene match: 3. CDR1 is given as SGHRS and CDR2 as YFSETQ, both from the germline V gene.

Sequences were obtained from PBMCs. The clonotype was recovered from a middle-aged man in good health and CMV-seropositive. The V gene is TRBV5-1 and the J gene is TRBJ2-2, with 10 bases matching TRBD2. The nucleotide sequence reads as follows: TGCGCCAGCAGCCTAAGCGGGGGGGCGAACACCGGGGAGCTGTTTTTT. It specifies CASSLSGGANTGELFF. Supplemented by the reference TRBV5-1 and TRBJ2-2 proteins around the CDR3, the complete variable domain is KAGVTQTPRYLIKTRGQQVTLSCSPISGHRSVSWYQQTPGQGLQFLFEYFSETQRNKGNFPGRFSGRQFSNSRSEMNVSTLELGDSALYLCASSLSGGANTGELFFGEGSRLTVL.